The 30 T cell receptor beta chains listed next were all sequenced from one sample in a study of blood T cell repertoires in COVID-19. Assay: immunoSEQ multiplex PCR; the TCRdb copy retains only in-frame clones and omits some. The data hold approximately 27,000 clones, with roughly 83% observed a single time. What was sequenced was peripheral blood. Receptors were obtained from a human donor in a cohort sampled during active COVID-19.

The rearrangement links TRBV9 to TRBJ2-3; D gene unclear. CDR3 length equals 18 residues. Germline CDR1 and CDR2: SGDLS and YYNGEE. V was shortened by 2 bases and J by 4 bases, with 23 bases between the two germline ends. DNA of the CDR3: TGTGCCAGCAGCGTGGGCTTTTCGATTATTGGGTCTTCAGATACGCAGTATTTT. Amino acid sequence: CASSVGFSIIGSSDTQYF.

The chain links TRBV6-5 to TRBJ2-2; D unresolved. This CDR3 is 14 amino acids long. CDR1 is MNHEY, CDR2 SVGAGI, per germline. Trimming pared 2 bases from V and 4 bases from J, leaving 8 bases between. The CDR3 reads CASSYEVFTGELFF. Written as DNA, the CDR3 is TGTGCCAGCAGTTACGAGGTCTTCACCGGGGAGCTGTTTTTT.

This chain joins TRBV7-2 and TRBJ2-1; D gene unclear. Trimming took off 3 bases at V and 3 bases at J, with 12 bases between the two ends. Germline values: CDR1 SGHTA, CDR2 FQGNSA. The CDR3 totals 15 residues. CDR3 loop: CASSFSTAGYNEQFF. CDR3 coding DNA: TGTGCCAGCAGCTTCTCTACCGCCGGCTACAATGAGCAGTTCTTC.

The rearrangement uses TRBV15 and TRBJ2-7, with 7 bases aligning to TRBD1. Germline V gene lookup returns CDR1 LNHNV and CDR2 YYDKDF (reference sequence). This CDR3 has 16 amino acids. The ends lost 0 bases at V and 5 bases at J; junction bases unmatched: 10. The CDR3 loop reads CATSRDRVGGTDEQYF. CDR3 in DNA: TGTGCCACCAGCAGAGATCGAGTAGGGGGCACCGACGAGCAGTACTTC.

The chain links TRBV5-1 to TRBJ2-2; 10 nucleotides agree with TRBD2. Germline V gene sequence: CDR1 SGHRS, CDR2 YFSETQ. CDR3 length equals 15 residues. J lost 6 bases, V lost 4 bases, and 6 bases had no gene match. The CDR3: CASSPGTSDPGELFF. The CDR3 bases are TGCGCCAGCAGCCCCGGGACTAGCGACCCCGGGGAGCTGTTTTTT.

This clone was observed a single time. The chain is built from TRBV7-2 and TRBJ2-3; 9 nucleotides line up with TRBD2. CDR1 is SGHTA and CDR2 is FQGNSA in the germline V gene. This CDR3 has 14 amino acids. V shed 4 bases, J shed 5 bases, and the junction held 4 bases outside the gene matches. The DNA for the CDR3 is TGTGCCAGCAGCTGGACTAGCGCTTTAGATACGCAGTATTTT. It yields the protein CASSWTSALDTQYF.

V is TRBV4-1 and J is TRBJ2-1; 12 bases are shared with TRBD2. Germline V gene lookup returns CDR1 MGHRA and CDR2 YSYEKL. J was trimmed by 5 bases and V by 5 bases; bases with no gene match: 7. The CDR3 consists of 16 residues. The CDR3 loop reads CASSWLLAGGNNEQFF. The CDR3, as DNA: TGCGCCAGCAGCTGGCTACTAGCGGGGGGAAACAATGAGCAGTTCTTC.

The chain uses TRBV7-3 and TRBJ2-1; 13 bases map to TRBD2. CDR3 size: 15 residues. Germline-derived CDR1 and CDR2 are SGHTA and FQGTGA. Trimming cost V 3 bases and J 4 bases; bases outside gene matches: 0. CDR3 nucleotides: TGTGCCAGCAGCTTGGGACTAGCGGGGTACAATGAGCAGTTCTTC. Encoded protein: CASSLGLAGYNEQFF.

The V gene is TRBV28, the J gene TRBJ1-5; no clear D. Per the germline V gene, CDR1 is MDHEN and CDR2 is SYDVKM. Trimming pared 3 bases from V and 2 bases from J, leaving 8 bases between. The CDR3 contains 14 residues. The CDR3 loop reads CASSFGAGNQPQHF. The CDR3 DNA sequence: TGTGCCAGCAGTTTTGGAGCGGGCAATCAGCCCCAGCATTTT.

The genes are TRBV5-6 and TRBJ2-1; D is perhaps TRBD1 (5 bases). The CDR3 extends over 15 amino acids. V lost 2 bases and J 7 bases, leaving 16 bases between the germline ends. Germline CDR1 is SGHDT and CDR2 is YYEEEE. The DNA for the CDR3 is TGTGCCAGCAGCTTCGGTGGGTCTTCAGGGAATGAGCAGTTCTTC. This encodes CASSFGGSSGNEQFF.

J is TRBJ2-1 and V is TRBV3-1 (or the pseudogene TRBV3-2); 14 bases are shared with TRBD2. J gave up 4 bases and V 8 bases, and 7 bases lay outside the gene matches. Germline V gene data show CDR1 as LGHDT and CDR2 as YNNKEL (reference sequence). The CDR3 is 16 amino acids. Here the CDR3 reads CASRGTSGSSYNEQFF. The CDR3 bases are TGTGCCAGCCGCGGGACTAGCGGGAGTAGTTACAATGAGCAGTTCTTC.

The chain combines TRBV5-1 with TRBJ2-7; 8 bases align to TRBD2. Trimming took 3 bases from V and 3 from J; bases not matched to a gene: 8. The germline V gene has CDR1 SGHRS and CDR2 YFSETQ. The CDR3 has 15 amino acids. CDR3 residues: CASSSGGLAGYEQYF. The CDR3 coding sequence is TGCGCCAGCAGCTCAGGAGGGCTAGCGGGCTACGAGCAGTACTTC. The full variable domain, in which reference TRBV5-1 and TRBJ2-7 provide the parts outside the CDR3, is KAGVTQTPRYLIKTRGQQVTLSCSPISGHRSVSWYQQTPGQGLQFLFEYFSETQRNKGNFPGRFSGRQFSNSRSEMNVSTLELGDSALYLCASSSGGLAGYEQYFGPGTRLTVT.

This rearrangement joins TRBV7-9 to TRBJ2-7; 9 positions match TRBD1. V lost 1 base, J lost 0 bases, and 10 bases stayed unmatched. Germline loops: CDR1 SEHNR, CDR2 FQNEAQ (reference sequence). The length of the CDR3 is 18 residues. The CDR3: CASSLVGTGHSSSYEQYF. The CDR3 nucleotides are TGTGCCAGCAGCTTAGTAGGGACAGGGCATTCCTCCTCCTACGAGCAGTACTTC.

The rearrangement links TRBV7-6 to TRBJ2-1; D is perhaps TRBD2 (6 bases). The ends were cut back, 8 bases at V and 4 bases at J, with 18 bases in the middle. This CDR3 has 15 amino acids. CDR1 SGHVS and CDR2 FNYEAQ come from the germline V gene. CDR3: CASSGGAEGYNEQFF. CDR3 DNA sequence: TGTGCCAGCTCCGGCGGGGCAGAGGGTTACAATGAGCAGTTCTTC.

In this sample, this clone turned up once. V is TRBV27 and J is TRBJ1-5, with D maybe TRBD1 (5 bases). In germline, CDR1 is MNHEY, CDR2 SMNVEV (reference sequence). V was shortened by 5 bases and J by 2 bases, with 7 bases between the two germline ends. The CDR3 has 13 amino acids. CDR3 in amino acids: CASSTGGNQPQHF. The CDR3 nucleotides are TGTGCCAGCAGTACAGGTGGCAATCAGCCCCAGCATTTT.

The V and J genes are TRBV7-2 and TRBJ2-7; 9 bases fit TRBD2. Germline-derived CDR1 and CDR2 are SGHTA and FQGNSA. J gave up 6 bases and V 1 base, and 19 bases lay outside the gene matches. The CDR3 runs 19 residues. CDR3 in DNA: TGTGCCAGCAGCTTAGATCCCCTTACTTTGGCGGGGGGGCTCTCCGAGCAGTACTTC. As protein: CASSLDPLTLAGGLSEQYF.

This chain links TRBV19 with TRBJ2-1; D is uncertain. Germline-derived CDR1 and CDR2 are LNHDA and SQIVND (reference sequence). V gave up 6 bases and J gave up 13 bases, with 16 bases separating them. CDR3 length: 12 amino acids. The CDR3, as DNA: TGTGCCAGTAGATTACCCAATTCTATTCAGTTCTTC. Translating it yields CASRLPNSIQFF.

The chain uses TRBV4-3 and TRBJ2-7; 8 bases match TRBD2. Germline V CDR1 and CDR2: LGHNA, YSLEER. This CDR3 is built from 16 residues. V dropped 0 bases and J dropped 0; count of bases not matched to a gene: 4. Written as DNA, the CDR3 is TGCGCCAGCAGCCAAGACGGAGCGGGAGACTCCTACGAGCAGTACTTC. Its protein product is CASSQDGAGDSYEQYF.

The chain carries TRBV5-5 and TRBJ1-5; D not resolved. The germline V gene encodes CDR1 SGHKS and CDR2 YYEKEE (reference sequence). The CDR3 spans 15 residues. Trimming removed 0 bases from V and 3 bases from J, with 10 bases in between. DNA of the CDR3: TGTGCCAGCAGCTTGGAGGGAGGTCTCAATCAGCCCCAGCATTTT. Translated: CASSLEGGLNQPQHF.

The rearrangement joins TRBV3-1 (or the pseudogene TRBV3-2) to TRBJ2-5; D unresolved. This CDR3 has 14 amino acids. CDR1 and CDR2 from the germline V gene are LGHDT and YNNKEL (reference sequence). Trimming took 3 bases from V and 5 from J, leaving 13 bases between them. The CDR3 DNA reads as TGTGCCAGCAGCCATTTGCGTGCGGAGGAGACCCAGTACTTC. Its protein is CASSHLRAEETQYF.

The chain combines TRBV29-1 with TRBJ1-3; 9 bases align to TRBD1. CDR3 length equals 17 residues. V shed 0 bases, J shed 4 bases, and the junction held 10 bases outside the gene matches. Germline CDR1 and CDR2: SQVTM and ANQGSEA. CDR3 amino acids: CSVEDRGGQGLGNTIYF. The CDR3 nucleotides are TGCAGCGTTGAAGATCGAGGGGGACAGGGATTAGGAAACACCATATATTTT.

The V and J genes are TRBV7-2 and TRBJ2-7, with TRBD2 identical over 8 bases. The V gene end was trimmed by 4 bases and the J gene end by 10 bases; junction bases not matched to a gene: 3. Per the germline V gene, CDR1 is SGHTA and CDR2 is FQGNSA. This CDR3 has 11 residues. The CDR3 here is CASSYGGDQYF. CDR3 nucleotide sequence: TGTGCCAGCAGCTACGGGGGGGACCAGTACTTC. Complete variable domain (other parts from reference TRBV7-2 and TRBJ2-7): GAGVSQSPSNKVTEKGKDVELRCDPISGHTALYWYRQSLGQGLEFLIYFQGNSAPDKSGLPSDRFSAERTGGSVSTLTIQRTQQEDSAVYLCASSYGGDQYFGPGTRLTVT.

V gene TRBV11-2 combines with J gene TRBJ1-1; D is unclear. Looked up from germline, CDR1 is SGHAT and CDR2 is FQNNGV. This CDR3 is 14 amino acids long. V was trimmed by 1 base and J by 0 bases, leaving 6 bases between them. CDR3 region: CASSLGSVNTEAFF. The CDR3 DNA reads as TGTGCCAGCAGCTTAGGTTCAGTGAACACTGAAGCTTTCTTT.

The V and J genes are TRBV27 and TRBJ2-7, with TRBD1 as a possible D gene (6 bases). V was pared by 5 bases and J by 3 bases, with 14 bases between. The CDR3 is 14 residues long. The germline V gene encodes CDR1 MNHEY and CDR2 SMNVEV (reference sequence). The CDR3 loop is CASSQWQGYYEQYF. CDR3 bases: TGTGCCAGCAGTCAATGGCAGGGGTACTACGAGCAGTACTTC.

This chain joins TRBV25-1 and TRBJ1-2, with D hard to call. CDR1 and CDR2 from the germline V gene are MGHDK and SYGVNS. With 2 bases removed from V and 7 bases from J, the gap between germline ends came to 20 bases. The CDR3 loop spans 16 amino acids. CDR3 sequence: CASSEKGGRRKGGYTF. CDR3 bases: TGTGCCAGCAGTGAAAAAGGAGGGCGCAGAAAAGGTGGCTACACCTTC.

Concerning this clone: Other DNA variants within this sample encode the same CDR3. The rearrangement links TRBV4-1 to TRBJ2-3; D unclear. CDR3 length: 15 amino acids. Per germline, CDR1 MGHRA and CDR2 YSYEKL. V was clipped by 0 bases and J by 0 bases, with 7 bases between them. This chain's CDR3 is CASSQDPTSTDTQYF. CDR3 DNA sequence: TGCGCCAGCAGCCAAGATCCAACTAGCACAGATACGCAGTATTTT.

The sample holds a few counts of this clone. The chain couples TRBV2 to TRBJ1-3, with a tentative D call TRBD1 (6 bases). Trimming pared 4 bases from V and 0 bases from J, leaving 13 bases between. Germline CDR1 reads SNHLY; CDR2 reads FYNNEI. CDR3 length: 16 amino acids. The CDR3 sequence: CASSGRGQNSGNTIYF. DNA for the CDR3: TGTGCCAGCAGTGGGCGGGGGCAGAACTCTGGAAACACCATATATTTT.

The V and J genes are TRBV5-1 and TRBJ2-3; 8 positions match TRBD1. Per germline, CDR1 SGHRS and CDR2 YFSETQ. The CDR3 length is 15 residues. With V trimmed by 4 bases and J by 1 base, 5 bases remained unmatched. The CDR3 loop is CASSAGQGGTDTQYF. The CDR3 DNA sequence: TGCGCCAGCAGCGCCGGACAGGGTGGCACAGATACGCAGTATTTT.

Only a few counts were recorded for this clone. The chain couples TRBV6-6 to TRBJ2-5, with D perhaps matching TRBD1 (6 bases). The CDR3 is made up of 13 amino acids. The germline V and J ends were trimmed by 2 bases and 5 bases, with 9 bases remaining between them. From germline, CDR1 is MNHNY and CDR2 SVGAGI (reference sequence). The CDR3 sequence: CASSYDRFETQYF. The CDR3 bases are TGTGCCAGCAGTTACGACAGGTTTGAGACCCAGTACTTC.

This clone was detected once. The V and J genes are TRBV2 and TRBJ1-2, with 10 bases that match TRBD1. There are 14 residues in the CDR3. Germline assignment: CDR1 SNHLY and CDR2 FYNNEI. The V segment lost 5 bases and the J segment 7 bases; nucleotides outside the gene matches: 7. The CDR3 DNA follows: TGTGCCAGCAGTTCCACCGACAGGGGGCTTGGCTACACCTTC. It specifies CASSSTDRGLGYTF.